The 20 T cell receptor beta chains given below trace back to one sample, sequenced in a study of T-cell reconstitution after alpha-beta-depleted transplantation in children. For TCRbeta, the library was prepared with unique molecular identifiers. TCRdb redid the calling of the PCR reads with MiXCR, one entry per CDR3 protein. Among tens of thousands of distinct CDR3 sequences listed, approximately 18% were seen once. The sample here was PBMCs, mostly from graft donor cells, taken 360 days after TCRalphabeta/CD19-depleted stem cell transplant. The receptors were gathered from a male patient between 2 and 10 years old who had a stem cell transplant for acute lymphoblastic leukemia, so the T cells may come from the graft donor.

This clonotype was observed a handful of times. The chain has TRBV12-3 or TRBV12-4 and TRBJ2-3, with 8 bases that match TRBD2. J gave up 6 bases and V 3 bases, and 8 bases lay outside the gene matches. The length of the CDR3 is 15 residues. The CDR3 is CASSFAGGLEDTQYF. CDR3 DNA sequence: TGTGCCAGCAGTTTTGCGGGAGGCCTCGAGGATACGCAGTATTTT.

The V gene is TRBV6-5, the J gene TRBJ2-5; the D gene is possibly TRBD2 (6 bases). Trimming removed 5 bases from V and 5 bases from J, with 15 bases in between. This CDR3 region has 14 residues. The germline V gene has CDR1 MNHEY and CDR2 SVGAGI. CDR3 in amino acids: CASSLRRGAETQYF. The CDR3, as DNA: TGTGCCAGCAGTCTTAGGCGGGGTGCGGAGACCCAGTACTTC.

This clonotype appeared many times. This sequence joins TRBV5-1 and TRBJ2-5; a possible D gene is TRBD1 (6 bases). The CDR3 has 15 residues. V shed 3 bases and J shed 1 base, with 13 bases lying between them. Per the germline V gene, CDR1 is SGHRS and CDR2 is YFSETQ. Written as DNA, the CDR3 is TGCGCCAGCAGCTGGTCGACAGGACCCCAAGAGACCCAGTACTTC. As protein: CASSWSTGPQETQYF.

The chain uses TRBV3-1 and TRBJ1-6, with D unresolved. The CDR3 is 14 residues long. The V end was cut by 1 base, the J end by 6 bases, with 7 bases between. In germline, CDR1 is LGHDT, CDR2 YNNKEL (reference sequence). The CDR3 DNA sequence: TGTGCCAGCAGCCAAGGGGCAGCTAATTCACCCCTCCACTTT. As protein: CASSQGAANSPLHF.

This clonotype came up a few times. V and J are TRBV28 and TRBJ2-1; TRBD2 agrees at 8 bases. This CDR3 has 15 residues. CDR1 and CDR2 (germline): MDHEN, SYDVKM. V was pared by 11 bases and J by 0 bases, with 9 bases of the junction left unmatched. CDR3 amino acids: CAGRAGTSSYNEQFF. CDR3 coding DNA: TGTGCCGGACGAGCTGGGACTAGCTCCTACAATGAGCAGTTCTTC.

This clonotype has more than one count but fewer than ten. This chain connects TRBV11-2 to TRBJ2-7; weak D call: TRBD1 (6 bases). CDR1 and CDR2 from the germline V gene are SGHAT and FQNNGV. The CDR3 length is 14 residues. Trimming shortened V by 6 bases and J by 2 bases, and 14 bases separated the two germline ends. The CDR3 DNA follows: TGTGCCAGCAGTGTAACTACAGGGACCTACGAGCAGTACTTC. Its translation: CASSVTTGTYEQYF.

The chain employs TRBV24-1 and TRBJ1-1; 9 bases match TRBD1. Per germline, CDR1 KGHDR and CDR2 SFDVKD. The CDR3 is 12 amino acids. With 9 bases clipped from V and 6 bases from J, the junction kept 4 bases outside the gene matches. In DNA form, the CDR3 reads TGTGCCACCCATGACAGGGGGGCTGAAGCTTTCTTT. Encoded protein: CATHDRGAEAFF.

The J gene is TRBJ2-7, the V gene TRBV20-1; 7 bases map to TRBD2. The CDR3 is 14 amino acids. The J segment lost 2 bases and the V segment lost 3 bases, leaving 7 bases of the junction unmatched. CDR1 DFQATT and CDR2 SNEGSKA come from the germline V gene (reference sequence). For the CDR3, the DNA is TGCAGTGCTAGCGGCGGGAGTATAACCTACGAGCAGTACTTC. This translates into CSASGGSITYEQYF.

This clonotype showed up just a few times. The V gene is TRBV10-2, the J gene TRBJ1-1; D is ambiguous. Germline assignment: CDR1 WSHSY and CDR2 SAAADI. V lost 8 bases, J lost 1 base, and 11 bases lay in between. The CDR3 sequence is 13 residues long. DNA for the CDR3: TGCGCCAGCGAGGGCCTGGGGAACACTGAAGCTTTCTTT. Encoded protein: CASEGLGNTEAFF.

The rearrangement joins TRBV4-1 to TRBJ2-3; D might be TRBD1 (5 bases). CDR1 is MGHRA and CDR2 is YSYEKL in the germline V gene. The CDR3 extends over 13 amino acids. Deletions cut 3 bases from V and 5 bases from J, with 9 bases between. The CDR3 loop is CASSQSRVDTQYF. For the CDR3, the DNA is TGCGCCAGCAGCCAGAGCAGGGTAGATACGCAGTATTTT.

In this sample, this clonotype turned up a few times. The chain couples TRBV5-1 to TRBJ2-1; D unresolved. The CDR3 is made up of 12 amino acids. Trimming removed 4 bases at V and 5 bases at J, with 7 bases between. CDR1 is SGHRS, CDR2 YFSETQ, per germline. For the CDR3, the DNA is TGCGCCAGCAGCGGGCTAGACAATGAGCAGTTCTTC. As protein: CASSGLDNEQFF.

V is TRBV4-2 and J is TRBJ1-1; D gene unclear. Trimming left V 0 bases short and J 3 bases short, with 11 bases between. CDR3 length: 15 amino acids. CDR1 and CDR2 from the germline V gene are LGHNA and YNFKEQ. CDR3 protein: CASSQEAYWDTEAFF. Here the CDR3 DNA reads TGTGCCAGCAGCCAAGAGGCCTACTGGGACACTGAAGCTTTCTTT.

V gene TRBV5-5 combines with J gene TRBJ2-1; D is ambiguous. The V gene's germline CDR1 is SGHKS and CDR2 YYEKEE (reference sequence). V lost 0 bases and J 3 bases, leaving 10 bases between the germline ends. CDR3 length: 15 residues. The CDR3 reads CASSLDSGYYNEQFF. CDR3 sequence (DNA): TGTGCCAGCAGCTTGGACAGTGGATACTACAATGAGCAGTTCTTC.

This clonotype has only a few counts. The chain combines TRBV7-9 with TRBJ2-3; no clear D gene. This CDR3 comprises 13 residues. CDR1 is SEHNR and CDR2 is FQNEAQ in the germline V gene (reference sequence). The V end was cut by 5 bases, the J end by 2 bases, with 8 bases between. CDR3 residues: CASSAIYTDTQYF. The CDR3 DNA is TGTGCCAGCAGCGCCATTTACACAGATACGCAGTATTTT. Drawing the rest from reference TRBV7-9 and TRBJ2-3, the complete variable domain is DTGVSQNPRHKITKRGQNVTFRCDPISEHNRLYWYRQTLGQGPEFLTYFQNEAQLEKSRLLSDRFSAERPKGSFSTLEIQRTEQGDSAMYLCASSAIYTDTQYFGPGTRLTVL.

The table lists this clonotype with a few counts. V is TRBV9 and J is TRBJ2-2; no firm D call. Germline-derived CDR1 and CDR2 are SGDLS and YYNGEE. There are 14 residues in the CDR3. The V gene lost 0 bases and the J gene lost 6 bases, with 9 bases spanning the gap. In DNA, the CDR3 is TGTGCCAGCAGCGTAGCCCTCTTACCCGGGGAGCTGTTTTTT. It encodes CASSVALLPGELFF.

The chain recombines TRBV5-1 with TRBJ2-7, with a possible D match to TRBD2 (6 bases). CDR1 SGHRS and CDR2 YFSETQ come from the germline V gene. This CDR3 contains 15 residues. V gave up 1 base and J gave up 5 bases, with 16 bases separating them. The CDR3 nucleotides read TGCGCCAGCAGCTTGCTGGTCGGGAGTGGCCACGAGCAGTACTTC. This translates into CASSLLVGSGHEQYF.

This chain connects TRBV10-3 to TRBJ2-5; the D gene could be TRBD1 or TRBD2 (5 bases each). The CDR3 is 13 amino acids. Germline V gene sequence: CDR1 ENHRY, CDR2 SYGVKD. Trimming left V 10 bases short and J 1 base short, with 13 bases between. The CDR3 bases are TGTGCCACCCGGGGCTGGTCCCAAGAGACCCAGTACTTC. It encodes CATRGWSQETQYF.

The chain has TRBV6-5 and TRBJ2-1; 9 bases align to TRBD2. V lost 1 base and J lost 6; bases outside the gene matches: 10. The CDR3 contains 17 residues. In germline, CDR1 is MNHEY, CDR2 SVGAGI. For the CDR3, the DNA is TGTGCCAGCAGTTACTACCTAGGAGCGGGAGGTCGCAATGAGCAGTTCTTC. Protein sequence: CASSYYLGAGGRNEQFF.

The sample holds many counts of this clonotype. The chain links TRBV4-1 to TRBJ2-6; D is perhaps TRBD1 (5 bases). V was pared by 1 base and J by 2 bases, with 9 bases between. Per germline, CDR1 MGHRA and CDR2 YSYEKL. The CDR3 consists of 16 residues. Here the CDR3 reads CASSQGQGAGANVLTF. DNA for the CDR3: TGCGCCAGCAGCCAAGGCCAAGGGGCTGGGGCCAACGTCCTGACTTTC.

This clonotype has just a few counts. The chain joins TRBV4-1 to TRBJ2-7; 7 bases line up with TRBD1. Per the germline V gene, CDR1 is MGHRA and CDR2 is YSYEKL. The CDR3 consists of 16 residues. V was pared by 0 bases and J by 4 bases, with 9 bases of the junction left unmatched. The chain's CDR3 is CASSQERRTGVYEQYF. CDR3 nucleotide sequence: TGCGCCAGCAGCCAAGAAAGGAGAACAGGGGTGTACGAGCAGTACTTC.